These 21 T cell receptor beta chains share one sample of origin, sequenced in a study of T-cell memory formation after mild COVID-19. MiXCR, run by TCRdb on the 5' RACE reads, gives a single entry per CDR3 protein. Of 380,000 or so distinct CDR3 sequences listed, around 15% are singletons. Source material: PBMCs or a T cell subset sorted from them (not recorded which). Source of these receptors: a man younger than 35 who had mild COVID-19 (a few samples of this study predate the infection). Cell type and time point are not known.

This clonotype occurred once. V is TRBV7-2 and J is TRBJ2-7; perhaps TRBD2 as D (6 bases). Germline-derived CDR1 and CDR2 are SGHTA and FQGNSA. CDR3 length: 14 amino acids. V was trimmed by 4 bases and J by 1 base, leaving 11 bases between them. The CDR3 DNA follows: TGTGCCAGCAGCTCCGCCCGGGGGTCCTACGAGCAGTACTTC. Protein product: CASSSARGSYEQYF.

V gene TRBV7-6 combines with J gene TRBJ2-2, with D possibly being TRBD2 (6 bases). This CDR3 region has 14 residues. V was clipped by 2 bases and J by 7 bases, with 11 bases between them. Per germline, CDR1 SGHVS and CDR2 FNYEAQ. The CDR3 DNA reads TGTGCCAGCAGCTTACCAGGAGGGAACGGGGAGCTGTTTTTT. Translating gives CASSLPGGNGELFF.

The rearrangement uses TRBV18 and TRBJ2-2, with D perhaps given as TRBD1 or TRBD2 (6 bases each). The V gene's germline CDR1 is KGHSH and CDR2 LQKENI. This CDR3 spans 16 amino acids. V shed 1 base and J shed 2 bases, with 11 bases lying between them. This chain's CDR3 is CASSPRGGRNTGELFF. CDR3 nucleotides: TGTGCCAGCTCACCACGAGGGGGGCGTAACACCGGGGAGCTGTTTTTT.

The rearrangement joins TRBV4-3 to TRBJ2-1; 7 bases map to TRBD2. Germline V lookup: CDR1 LGHNA, CDR2 YSLEER. V was pared by 4 bases and J by 0 bases, with 12 bases of the junction left unmatched. The length of the CDR3 is 18 residues. The CDR3 loop reads CASSPRGVAGLSYNEQFF. DNA of the CDR3: TGCGCCAGCAGCCCGCGAGGGGTAGCGGGTCTCTCCTACAATGAGCAGTTCTTC.

J is TRBJ1-4 and V is TRBV6-2 or TRBV6-3; no clear D. V gave up 6 bases and J gave up 8 bases, with 10 bases separating them. Germline V gene lookup returns CDR1 MNHEY and CDR2 SVGEGT. The CDR3 runs to 12 residues. The CDR3 DNA follows: TGTGCCAGCAGCCGTAGTAAGGAAAAACTGTTTTTT. Translated: CASSRSKEKLFF.

This clonotype has more than one count but fewer than ten. The J gene is TRBJ1-1, the V gene TRBV7-9; D remains ambiguous. Trimming took 3 bases from V and 1 from J, leaving 12 bases between them. The germline gives CDR1 SEHNR, CDR2 FQNEAQ (reference sequence). This CDR3 region has 15 residues. The CDR3 bases are TGTGCCAGCAGCTTCTCAGAGTGGGGGAACACTGAAGCTTTCTTT. As protein: CASSFSEWGNTEAFF.

This clonotype has just a few counts. The chain links TRBV19 to TRBJ2-7; D perhaps matches TRBD1 (6 bases). Deletions cut 3 bases from V and 1 base from J, with 7 bases between. CDR1 LNHDA and CDR2 SQIVND come from the germline V gene (reference sequence). This CDR3 is built from 13 residues. In nucleotides, the CDR3 is TGTGCCAGTAGTATTACAGGGTCCTACGAGCAGTACTTC. It yields the protein CASSITGSYEQYF.

The sample holds one count of this clonotype. The chain joins TRBV7-2 to TRBJ2-1; D is perhaps TRBD1 (5 bases). The germline gives CDR1 SGHTA, CDR2 FQGNSA. The CDR3 is 15 residues long. V lost 5 bases, J lost 5 bases, and 16 bases lay in between. CDR3 in DNA: TGTGCCAGCAGCCGACGGCCAGGGTATCACAATGAGCAGTTCTTC. Translating it yields CASSRRPGYHNEQFF.

The chain recombines TRBV4-1 with TRBJ2-2, with no clear D. The CDR3 loop spans 12 amino acids. Germline-derived CDR1 and CDR2 are MGHRA and YSYEKL. V was pared by 11 bases and J by 4 bases, with 11 bases between. The chain's CDR3 is CASLGFTGELFF. CDR3 coding DNA: TGCGCCTCCTTGGGTTTCACCGGGGAGCTGTTTTTT.

This clonotype was recorded at least ten times. CDR3 residues: CASSGAGGEQYF. The DNA of the CDR3 is TGCGCCAGCAGTGGTGCAGGGGGCGAGCAGTACTTC. The chain uses TRBV10-1 and TRBJ2-7; the match to TRBD1 covers 7 bases. The V and J ends lost 4 bases and 6 bases, in that order; junction bases with no gene match: 3. The CDR3 covers 12 residues. CDR1 is WNHNN and CDR2 is SYGVQD in the germline V gene (reference sequence).

The sample holds many counts of this clonotype. The chain links TRBV5-1 to TRBJ2-5; tentatively, D is TRBD2 (5 bases). This CDR3 is built from 13 residues. Germline lookup yields CDR1 SGHRS and CDR2 YFSETQ. V was trimmed by 2 bases and J by 5 bases, leaving 10 bases between them. The CDR3 sequence is CASSFTGLETQYF. In DNA, the CDR3 is TGCGCCAGCAGCTTTACGGGGTTGGAGACCCAGTACTTC.

CDR3 loop: CASSPIAGGITDTQYF. Here the CDR3 DNA reads TGTGCCAGCAGTCCAATAGCGGGGGGGATCACAGATACGCAGTATTTT. This rearrangement joins TRBV7-2 to TRBJ2-3; 11 bases are a match to TRBD2. The V segment lost 6 bases and the J segment 2 bases; nucleotides outside the gene matches: 7. In germline, CDR1 is SGHTA, CDR2 FQGNSA. The CDR3 has 16 residues.

V is TRBV10-3 and J is TRBJ1-3, with unresolved D. Trimming removed 6 bases from V and 0 bases from J, with 12 bases in between. The CDR3 runs to 15 residues. Germline V gene data show CDR1 as ENHRY and CDR2 as SYGVKD. The CDR3 sequence: CAIRSPTASGNTIYF. The CDR3 nucleotides are TGTGCCATCAGGTCTCCAACAGCCTCTGGAAACACCATATATTTT.

This clonotype was detected ten times or more. The chain combines TRBV6-2 or TRBV6-3 with TRBJ2-7; D is perhaps TRBD1 or TRBD2 (5 bases each). The CDR3 totals 14 residues. Germline V gene data show CDR1 as MNHEY and CDR2 as SVGEGT. Between the trimmed V and J ends, which lost 6 bases and 4 bases, there was a span of 16 bases. The CDR3 protein is CASSPGAVVYEQYV. CDR3 DNA sequence: TGTGCCAGCAGCCCCGGGGCCGTGGTATACGAGCAGTACGTC.

This chain uses TRBV12-3 or TRBV12-4 with TRBJ2-7; 7 nucleotides agree with TRBD1. There are 16 residues in the CDR3. Germline trimming cut 2 bases from V and 3 bases from J; bases unmatched to any gene: 10. The CDR3 is CASSLSFRDRNYEQYF. CDR3 in DNA: TGTGCCAGCAGTTTAAGTTTTAGGGACAGAAACTACGAGCAGTACTTC.

For this clonotype: This clone may be a read error of a much larger clone one base away. The chain has TRBV14 and TRBJ2-1; D remains unclear. V was trimmed by 1 base and J by 6 bases, leaving 4 bases between them. The CDR3 covers 12 residues. Per the germline V gene, CDR1 is SGHDN and CDR2 is FVKESK. The CDR3 DNA follows: TGTGCCAGCAGCCAAGGGAGCAATGAGCAGTTCTTC. Residues: CASSQGSNEQFF.

CDR3 DNA: TGTGCCAGCAGCCCCCGACTAGCGGGGGGGCCCGGGGAGCTGTTTTTT. Translation gives CASSPRLAGGPGELFF. The gene calls are TRBV11-3 and TRBJ2-2, with 14 bases matching TRBD2. V was pared by 5 bases and J by 6 bases, with 5 bases of the junction left unmatched. The CDR3 has 16 amino acids. Germline assignment: CDR1 SGHNT and CDR2 YENEEA.

This chain uses TRBV7-9 with TRBJ2-7; 8 bases are a match to TRBD1. V gave up 5 bases and J gave up 5 bases; unmatched junction bases: 11. Germline V gene lookup returns CDR1 SEHNR and CDR2 FQNEAQ (reference sequence). This CDR3 has 15 residues. The CDR3 bases are TGTGCCAGCAGCCTCGCGGGCAGGGGGCATGACGAGCAGTACTTC. As protein: CASSLAGRGHDEQYF.

Ten or more counts support this clonotype. The J gene is TRBJ2-7, the V gene TRBV12-3 or TRBV12-4, with 9 nucleotides matching TRBD1. The CDR3 runs 14 residues. V lost 5 bases, J lost 4 bases, and 6 bases stayed unmatched. The CDR3 loop reads CASSAGTGLYEQYF. The CDR3 coding sequence is TGTGCCAGCAGTGCCGGGACAGGGCTTTACGAGCAGTACTTC.

This clonotype has just one count. The chain uses TRBV4-3 and TRBJ2-2; TRBD2 is a possible D gene (5 bases). This CDR3 comprises 18 residues. Trimming took 0 bases from V and 6 from J, leaving 20 bases between them. CDR1 LGHNA and CDR2 YSLEER come from the germline V gene. The CDR3 bases are TGCGCCAGCAGCCAAGATCGGGTGTCTAGCACGTTGGCCGGGGAGCTGTTTTTT. Translation: CASSQDRVSSTLAGELFF.

Only a few counts were recorded for this clonotype. The rearrangement uses TRBV9 and TRBJ2-1; D uncertain. This CDR3 has 13 residues. Trimming shortened V by 0 bases and J by 7 bases, and 8 bases separated the two germline ends. CDR1 and CDR2 from the germline V gene are SGDLS and YYNGEE. The chain's CDR3 is CASSVEPQNEQFF. CDR3 sequence (DNA): TGTGCCAGCAGCGTAGAACCCCAGAATGAGCAGTTCTTC.